The 4 T cell receptor beta chains given below trace back to one sample, sequenced in a study of blood T cells in healthy people across ages. Then a second PCR, running about 6 to 12 cycles, was carried out with a sample-barcoded 5' primer and a J-beta primer mix. From the 5' RACE reads, TCRdb called clonotypes with MiXCR, one entry per CDR3 protein. The top ten clones hold roughly 15% of a sample with roughly 650,000 distinct CDR3 sequences, 32% of them seen once. The material sequenced was blood. These receptor sequences come from an elderly woman in good health.

The chain carries TRBV18 and TRBJ1-3; D not resolved. CDR1 is KGHSH and CDR2 is LQKENI in the germline V gene. The CDR3 is made up of 15 amino acids. The germline V and J ends were trimmed by 5 bases and 0 bases, with 11 bases remaining between them. This CDR3 reads CASSTRLRSGNTIYF. DNA of the CDR3: TGTGCCAGCTCAACCCGACTGCGCTCTGGAAACACCATATATTTT.

The sample holds many counts of this clonotype. V gene TRBV5-1 combines with J gene TRBJ2-7; perhaps D is TRBD1 or TRBD2 (5 bases each). The CDR3 runs 14 residues. Trimming removed 1 base from V and 3 bases from J, with 11 bases in between. Germline V CDR1 and CDR2: SGHRS, YFSETQ. The CDR3 loop reads CASSLPGTSYEQYF. The CDR3 nucleotides are TGCGCCAGCAGCTTGCCGGGGACGAGCTACGAGCAGTACTTC.

This clonotype was seen a few times. The gene calls are TRBV3-1 and TRBJ1-1; possible D gene TRBD1, 6 bases. The CDR3 totals 14 residues. Germline assignment: CDR1 LGHDT and CDR2 YNNKEL (reference sequence). The V end lost 4 bases, the J end lost 2 bases, and 11 bases lay between the germline ends. In DNA form, the CDR3 reads TGTGCCAGCAGCCGCAACAGGGCCAACACTGAAGCTTTCTTT. Amino acids: CASSRNRANTEAFF.

This clonotype was counted ten times or more. The chain carries TRBV29-1 and TRBJ2-5, with D perhaps matching TRBD2 (6 bases). Trimming stripped 4 bases from V and 2 bases from J, with 11 bases between. Germline CDR1 and CDR2: SQVTM and ANQGSEA. This CDR3 spans 13 amino acids. The CDR3 loop reads CSVVAALQETQYF. The CDR3 bases are TGCAGCGTTGTAGCGGCGCTTCAAGAGACCCAGTACTTC. Based on the CDR3 plus reference TRBV29-1 and TRBJ2-5, the full variable domain is SAVISQKPSRDICQRGTSLTIQCQVDSQVTMMFWYRQQPGQSLTLIATANQGSEATYESGFVIDKFPISRPNLTFSTLTVSNMSPEDSSIYLCSVVAALQETQYFGPGTRLLVL.